The following is a T cell receptor (beta chain) sequence with its context. CDR1 LGHDT and CDR2 YNNKEL come from the germline V gene (reference sequence). The CDR3 extends over 14 amino acids. V lost 5 bases and J lost 2, with 11 bases in between. The data belong to a study of blood T cell repertoires in COVID-19. Looking at the study overall: Samples came from the United States, Italy and Spain, spanning acute and convalescent COVID-19.

Profiling relied on immunoSEQ multiplex PCR, and the TCRdb table lists in-frame clones only, not all of them. The sample carries approximately 140,000 clones, around four fifths recorded once. The rearrangement links TRBV3-1 (or the pseudogene TRBV3-2) to TRBJ2-3; a weak D match, TRBD2 (5 bases). The sample taken for sequencing was peripheral blood. This TCR was sampled from a human donor in a cohort sampled during active COVID-19. CDR3 DNA sequence: TGTGCCAGCAGCTTAAGGACTGCCACAGATACGCAGTATTTT. Its translation is CASSLRTATDTQYF.